These T cell receptor beta chains were read from a single sample in a study of shared clonotypes between healthy human individuals. Sequencing was performed with immunoSEQ multiplex PCR; in TCRdb, only in-frame clones are kept and a portion is missing. The data hold 600,000 or so clones, with roughly 98% observed a single time. Sequencing used naive CD8+ T cells sorted from blood. These receptors all come from a man under 40 in good health. Each CDR3 is given with its conserved first and last residue. The D gene is left open where the match is weak. Only part of the rows carry a size: once, few, many, or a class if the clone is expanded.

TRBJ1-2	13	TRBV9	.	.	TGTGCCAGCAGCGTAGAGGGTCGTCGGGGCTACACCTTC	CASSVEGRRGYTF
TRBJ2-7	15	TRBV2	.	TRBD1	TGTGCCAGCAGTCGGACAGGACGGAACGTCTACGAGCAGTACTTC	CASSRTGRNVYEQYF
TRBJ2-7	14	TRBV7-6	.	.	TGTGCCAGCGGGACAACCGCCAGCTCCTACGAGCAGTACTTC	CASGTTASSYEQYF
TRBJ2-2	13	TRBV10-1	.	.	TGCGCCAGCAGCCGGGAGAACACCGGGGAGCTGTTTTTT	CASSRENTGELFF
TRBJ2-5	15	TRBV15	.	TRBD1	TGTGCCACCAGCAGAGACAGGGGGTTTTCAGAGACCCAGTACTTC	CATSRDRGFSETQYF
TRBJ2-3	16	TRBV10-3	.	.	TGTGCCACCTGGGCTGACAGCTCCTCTAGCACAGATACGCAGTATTTT	CATWADSSSSTDTQYF
TRBJ2-7	11	TRBV11-2	.	.	TGTGCCAGCAGCTTTGGGTCCGAGCAGTACTTC	CASSFGSEQYF
TRBJ1-1	13	TRBV9	.	TRBD1	TGTGCCAGCAGCGCCACAGGGGGGACTGAAGCTTTCTTT	CASSATGGTEAFF
TRBJ2-1	21	TRBV30	.	.	TGTGCCTGGAGTAAGAATGAGGGATACGGGAGTCGGAGATTGTCCTACAATGAGCAGTTCTTC	CAWSKNEGYGSRRLSYNEQFF
TRBJ2-7	15	TRBV1	.	.	TGCACCAGCAGCCAAGATAGGCTAGAACGATACGAGCAGTACTTC	CTSSQDRLERYEQYF
TRBJ2-1	15	TRBV30	once	.	TGTGCCTGGGACGAACCGGGACAAGCCTACAATGAGCAGTTCTTC	CAWDEPGQAYNEQFF
TRBJ1-1	15	TRBV4-2	once	TRBD1	TGTGCCAGCAGCCAGAACAGGGGACTGAACACTGAAGCTTTCTTT	CASSQNRGLNTEAFF
TRBJ1-1	11	TRBV29-1	.	.	TGCAGCGTTGAAGTGGGCACTGAAGCTTTCTTT	CSVEVGTEAFF
TRBJ2-7	15	TRBV7-2	.	TRBD2	TGTGCCAGCAGCGACTTAGCGGGAGGGCCGTACGAGCAGTACTTC	CASSDLAGGPYEQYF
TRBJ2-3	14	TRBV27	.	.	TGTGCCAGCAGCTTAACAGGGAGCACAGATACGCAGTATTTT	CASSLTGSTDTQYF
TRBJ2-3	16	TRBV7-9	.	.	TGTGCCAGCAGCAGAAAGGACTCCGGCTACACAGATACGCAGTATTTT	CASSRKDSGYTDTQYF
TRBJ2-1	16	TRBV7-2	.	.	TGTGCCAGCAGTGAATCGCCCGGGGACGTCTACAATGAGCAGTTCTTC	CASSESPGDVYNEQFF
TRBJ2-1	16	TRBV7-9	.	.	TGTGCCAGCAGCCCGAGGGGACGGAGCGCGGATAATGAGCAGTTCTTC	CASSPRGRSADNEQFF
TRBJ2-7	15	TRBV2	.	.	TGTGCCAGCAGTGAGCGCGCCCCGGGTCCCTACGAGCAGTACTTC	CASSERAPGPYEQYF
TRBJ1-2	15	TRBV9	.	TRBD1	TGTGCCAGCAGCGTATACCGGACAGGGGTCTATGGCTACACCTTC	CASSVYRTGVYGYTF
TRBJ2-7	14	TRBV7-6	.	.	TGTGCCAGCAGCTTAGAATTGAATTCTTACGAGCAGTACTTC	CASSLELNSYEQYF
TRBJ2-5	15	TRBV27	.	.	TGTGCCAGCAGCTCGATCTGGGCAGTACAAGAGACCCAGTACTTC	CASSSIWAVQETQYF
TRBJ1-3	13	TRBV7-2	.	.	TGTGCCAGCAGCGAAGCATACAGAAACACCATATATTTT	CASSEAYRNTIYF
TRBJ1-4	19	TRBV11-2	.	.	TGTGCCAGCAGTCTACCCGTCAATCCGACACCCGCAACTAATGAAAAACTGTTTTTT	CASSLPVNPTPATNEKLFF
TRBJ1-2	14	TRBV4-1	.	.	TGCGCCAGCAGCCAAGGAGCAGGGGTATATGGCTACACCTTC	CASSQGAGVYGYTF
TRBJ1-5	15	TRBV27	.	.	TGTGCCAGCAGCAAAATCCCCTGGATTAATCAGCCCCAGCATTTT	CASSKIPWINQPQHF
TRBJ2-2	15	TRBV4-3	.	.	TGCGCCAGCAGCCAAGAGGTAGAGGACACCGGGGAGCTGTTTTTT	CASSQEVEDTGELFF
TRBJ2-1	15	TRBV9	.	.	TGTGCCAGCAGCCCAACCGCGACGTCCTACAATGAGCAGTTCTTC	CASSPTATSYNEQFF
TRBJ2-1	14	TRBV7-3	.	TRBD2	TGTGCCAGCAGCCGTTTAGCGGGACTTGGTGAGCAGTTCTTC	CASSRLAGLGEQFF
TRBJ1-4	15	TRBV11-2	.	.	TGTGCCAGCAGCTTAGGGGCGACAGATAATGAAAAACTGTTTTTT	CASSLGATDNEKLFF
TRBJ2-3	17	TRBV7-6	.	TRBD2	TGTGCCAGCAGCCCGGACCTTAGCGGGAGGGGTACAGATACGCAGTATTTT	CASSPDLSGRGTDTQYF
TRBJ2-1	12	TRBV7-9	.	.	TGTGCCAGCAGCTTTTTGGCAGAGGGGCAGTTCTTC	CASSFLAEGQFF
TRBJ2-1	15	TRBV19	.	TRBD2	TGTGCCAGTAGTACCGGGAGGGCCCTTTTTGAGGAGCAGTTCTTC	CASSTGRALFEEQFF
TRBJ2-7	15	TRBV15	.	.	TGTGCCACCAGCAGAGATCAGGAGGGATCGGACGAGCAGTACTTC	CATSRDQEGSDEQYF
TRBJ1-2	13	TRBV11-2	once	.	TGTGCCAGCAGCTTAGGGCTCCCGGAAGGCTACACCTTC	CASSLGLPEGYTF
TRBJ2-1	16	TRBV6-1	.	.	TGTGCCAGCAGGGAAAGGGGAAATCGGGGTCACAATGAGCAGTTCTTC	CASRERGNRGHNEQFF
TRBJ1-4	14	TRBV30	.	.	TGTGCCTACCAGACAGGCATCTCGAATGAAAAACTGTTTTTT	CAYQTGISNEKLFF
TRBJ2-7	17	TRBV10-1	once	TRBD2	TGCGCCAGCAGTGAGTCTACTAGCGGGGCGTCTGACTACGAGCAGTACTTC	CASSESTSGASDYEQYF
TRBJ1-1	16	TRBV9	.	.	TGTGCCAGCAGCGTAGATGGACGGGGGGGCTACACTGAAGCTTTCTTT	CASSVDGRGGYTEAFF
TRBJ2-2	17	TRBV12-5	once	.	TGTGCTAGTGGTTTGACACAGGTGCGGGGAAACACCGGGGAGCTGTTTTTT	CASGLTQVRGNTGELFF
TRBJ2-1	14	TRBV9	.	.	TGTGCCAGCAGCGTGGGTAGATGGGGCAATGAGCAGTTCTTC	CASSVGRWGNEQFF
TRBJ1-2	14	TRBV27	.	TRBD1	TGTGCCAGCACCGACGGGACAGGTTCATATGGCTACACCTTC	CASTDGTGSYGYTF
TRBJ2-7	11	TRBV5-6	.	.	TGTGCCAGCAGCACGTTTGCCGAGCAGTACTTC	CASSTFAEQYF
TRBJ2-7	14	TRBV2	.	.	TGTGCCAGCAGTGAAATATTCCCCGATCGCGAGCAGTACTTC	CASSEIFPDREQYF
TRBJ2-7	14	TRBV27	.	TRBD2	TGTGCCAGCAGTACCTTAGCGGGTCTCTACGAGCAGTACTTC	CASSTLAGLYEQYF
TRBJ2-5	17	TRBV7-9	.	TRBD2	TGTGCCAGCAGCTATCTCGGGGGACTAGCGACCCAAGAGACCCAGTACTTC	CASSYLGGLATQETQYF
TRBJ2-7	16	TRBV7-3	.	.	TGTGCCAGCAGCTTAAACCGACGGGGGAGCTCCTACGAGCAGTACTTC	CASSLNRRGSSYEQYF
TRBJ1-2	17	TRBV5-6	.	.	TGTGCCAGCAGCTTGATCCGGGCCCTCGCCACTAACTATGGCTACACCTTC	CASSLIRALATNYGYTF
TRBJ2-7	15	TRBV19	.	.	TGTGCCAGTCGATCTGTCACAGATTATACCTACGAGCAGTACTTC	CASRSVTDYTYEQYF